A single sample gave rise to the 23 T cell receptor beta chains below, sequenced in a study of cytomegalovirus exposure and HLA in healthy donors (dated by TCRdb to about 2017). The library was built by means of the immunoSEQ multiplex PCR assay. For the multiplex PCR, a mixture combining 60 forward primers for TCR Vbeta segments and 13 reverse primers for TCR Jbeta segments was used. Held by TCRdb, this immuneACCESS table contains in-frame sequences only and omits some clones. Under half of the omission traces to an unresolved V gene where checked; the cause of the rest is unknown. The sample table holds about 110,000 clones, of which 55% to 75% were seen once. The ten largest clonotypes hold about 5.7% of the sample. Sequenced material: PBMCs. These TCRs come from a woman between 70 and 85 years old in good health and CMV-seropositive.

The table lists this clone with a few counts. The chain couples TRBV6-6 to TRBJ1-5; TRBD1 is a possible D gene (5 bases). The CDR3 is 13 amino acids. Trimming cost V 7 bases and J 4 bases, with 11 bases left between them. Germline V gene data show CDR1 as MNHNY and CDR2 as SVGAGI (reference sequence). DNA for the CDR3: TGTGCCAGCACCCAAGGGGTTAATCAGCCCCAGCATTTT. It codes for CASTQGVNQPQHF.

The chain uses TRBV30 and TRBJ1-1; D perhaps matches TRBD1 (5 bases). Trimming pared 4 bases from V and 11 bases from J, leaving 20 bases between. The V gene's germline CDR1 is GTSNPN and CDR2 SVGIG (reference sequence). The CDR3 runs to 13 residues. CDR3 nucleotide sequence: TGTGCCTGGACTCCCCAGGGACTTGCTTCGGCTTTCTTT. Encoded protein: CAWTPQGLASAFF.

The genes are TRBV7-9 and TRBJ1-6, with D hard to call. The CDR3 totals 14 residues. Germline CDR1 and CDR2: SEHNR and FQNEAQ (reference sequence). V was pared by 2 bases and J by 13 bases, with 15 bases between. CDR3 sequence: CASSLRTIIHPLHF. The DNA for the CDR3 is TGTGCCAGCAGCTTAAGGACTATAATTCACCCCCTCCACTTT.

This clone has only a few counts. At one end the junction does not follow the germline gene, possibly because of a read error. The sample holds other DNA sequences that translate to the same CDR3. The chain is built from TRBV4-2 and TRBJ2-5, with 9 bases matching TRBD2. The germline V gene has CDR1 LGHNA and CDR2 YNFKEQ. The CDR3 covers 17 residues. The CDR3: CASSEDEAGGYQETQYF. CDR3 coding DNA: TGTGCAAGCAGCGAAGATGAGGCGGGGGGGTACCAAGAGACCCAGTACTTC.

This chain links TRBV7-2 with TRBJ2-5; D perhaps matches TRBD2 (6 bases). V was trimmed by 6 bases and J by 3 bases, leaving 14 bases between them. The CDR3 has 14 amino acids. The germline CDR1 and CDR2 sequences are SGHTA and FQGNSA. The CDR3 spells CASSRGTLKETQYF. In DNA, the CDR3 is TGTGCCAGCAGTCGCGGGACTTTGAAAGAGACCCAGTACTTC.

DNA for the CDR3: TGTGCCAGCAGTACGGGGACAGGGATAAGCACTGAAGCTTTCTTT. This codes for CASSTGTGISTEAFF. The chain links TRBV27 to TRBJ1-1, with TRBD1 matching over 9 bases. From germline, CDR1 is MNHEY and CDR2 SMNVEV (reference sequence). The CDR3 is 15 residues long. Trimming removed 5 bases from V and 4 bases from J; junction bases left unmatched: 8.

The V gene is TRBV15, the J gene TRBJ2-7, with 12 bases aligning to TRBD2. The CDR3 covers 16 residues. Germline CDR1 and CDR2: LNHNV and YYDKDF (reference sequence). Losses at the gene ends were 0 bases for V and 4 bases for J; bases not matched to a gene: 4. This CDR3 is CATSRDELAGGYEQYF. The CDR3 bases are TGTGCCACCAGCAGAGATGAACTAGCGGGGGGTTACGAGCAGTACTTC. Variable domain in full (rest from reference TRBV15 and TRBJ2-7): DAMVIQNPRYQVTQFGKPVTLSCSQTLNHNVMYWYQQKSSQAPKLLFHYYDKDFNNEADTPDNFQSRRPNTSFCFLDIRSPGLGDTAMYLCATSRDELAGGYEQYFGPGTRLTVT.

The CDR3 loop is CASSPGQGSEAFF. The DNA for the CDR3 is TGTGCCAGCAGCCCAGGACAGGGTAGTGAAGCTTTCTTT. The chain links TRBV9 to TRBJ1-1, with 8 bases fitting TRBD1. V lost 4 bases and J lost 7; bases outside the gene matches: 6. Looked up from germline, CDR1 is SGDLS and CDR2 is YYNGEE. This CDR3 contains 13 residues.

J is TRBJ1-5 and V is TRBV27, with D tentatively TRBD1 (6 bases). Trimming took 3 bases from V and 5 from J, leaving 11 bases between them. The CDR3 has 14 amino acids. Germline V gene data show CDR1 as MNHEY and CDR2 as SMNVEV (reference sequence). DNA of the CDR3: TGTGCCAGCAGTTTCAGGGGTACAGATCAGCCCCAGCATTTT. It is translated as CASSFRGTDQPQHF.

The gene calls are TRBV6-5 and TRBJ1-6; 7 nucleotides agree with TRBD1. CDR1 is MNHEY, CDR2 SVGAGI, per germline. J was trimmed by 9 bases and V by 6 bases; bases with no gene match: 8. The CDR3 runs to 14 residues. The CDR3 bases are TGTGCCAGCAGCAAAACAGGGGCGGGTTCACCCCTCCACTTT. It is translated as CASSKTGAGSPLHF.

This chain connects TRBV19 to TRBJ2-3; 8 bases map to TRBD2. The CDR3 totals 14 residues. Germline assignment: CDR1 LNHDA and CDR2 SQIVND (reference sequence). V gave up 7 bases and J gave up 0 bases; unmatched junction bases: 3. The CDR3 DNA reads TGTGCCAGTACCTCTAGCGGGAGCACAGATACGCAGTATTTT. Amino acids: CASTSSGSTDTQYF. Variable domain in full (rest from reference TRBV19 and TRBJ2-3): DGGITQSPKYLFRKEGQNVTLSCEQNLNHDAMYWYRQDPGQGLRLIYYSQIVNDFQKGDIAEGYSVSREKKESFPLTVTSAQKNPTAFYLCASTSSGSTDTQYFGPGTRLTVL.

The V gene is TRBV4-2, the J gene TRBJ1-2, with D possibly being TRBD1 (6 bases). The CDR3 is 17 amino acids. Trimming removed 5 bases at V and 3 bases at J, with 22 bases between. Germline lookup yields CDR1 LGHNA and CDR2 YNFKEQ. The CDR3 coding sequence is TGTGCCAGCAGCGCTCGGGGGGCAGGGAGGGGGGACTATGGCTACACCTTC. Amino acids: CASSARGAGRGDYGYTF.

This rearrangement joins TRBV6-1 to TRBJ2-7; 12 bases are shared with TRBD2. Germline V gene lookup returns CDR1 MNHNS and CDR2 SASEGT. The V gene end was trimmed by 4 bases and the J gene end by 7 bases; junction bases not matched to a gene: 8. The CDR3 has 15 amino acids. The CDR3 loop reads CASSGGLAGLREQYF. DNA for the CDR3: TGTGCCAGCAGTGGTGGACTAGCGGGACTAAGGGAGCAGTACTTC.

V gene TRBV7-6 combines with J gene TRBJ1-6, with D tentatively TRBD1 (5 bases). Germline V gene data show CDR1 as SGHVS and CDR2 as FNYEAQ. V was cut by 1 base and J by 10 bases, with 14 bases left in between. The CDR3 is 15 amino acids. The CDR3 bases are TGTGCCAGCAGCTTAGGGACCGGGAGGGGATCACCCCTCCACTTT. The encoded protein is CASSLGTGRGSPLHF.

This chain links TRBV6-1 with TRBJ2-1; 12 bases match TRBD2. Trimming cost V 5 bases and J 6 bases; bases outside gene matches: 5. The V gene's germline CDR1 is MNHNS and CDR2 SASEGT. The CDR3 runs 15 residues. CDR3 DNA: TGTGCCAGCAGTACCGGGACTAGCGGGCCCAATGAGCAGTTCTTC. It codes for CASSTGTSGPNEQFF.

This clone was observed a handful of times. The chain couples TRBV6-5 to TRBJ1-4, with a possible D match to TRBD1 (6 bases). Trimming pared 2 bases from V and 4 bases from J, leaving 11 bases between. The CDR3 loop spans 15 amino acids. CDR1 MNHEY and CDR2 SVGAGI come from the germline V gene. The CDR3 coding sequence is TGTGCCAGCAGTTACGCAGGGGCCGGTAATGAAAAACTGTTTTTT. It is translated as CASSYAGAGNEKLFF.

The gene calls are TRBV6-6 and TRBJ1-6, with 8 positions matching TRBD1. The germline V gene has CDR1 MNHNY and CDR2 SVGAGI (reference sequence). Trimming took 6 bases from V and 5 from J; bases not matched to a gene: 6. The CDR3 runs to 15 residues. The CDR3 bases are TGTGCCAGCAGCCAGACAGGGGCCAATAATTCACCCCTCCACTTT. It codes for CASSQTGANNSPLHF.

This clone has just a few counts. The rearrangement links TRBV18 to TRBJ1-1; 8 nucleotides line up with TRBD1. This CDR3 spans 16 amino acids. V dropped 1 base and J dropped 0; count of bases not matched to a gene: 4. The germline V gene encodes CDR1 KGHSH and CDR2 LQKENI. CDR3 protein: CASSPQGQEVNTEAFF. The CDR3 DNA reads as TGTGCCAGCTCACCACAGGGACAGGAGGTGAACACTGAAGCTTTCTTT. The whole variable domain, remainder taken from reference TRBV18 and TRBJ1-1, is NAGVMQNPRHLVRRRGQEARLRCSPMKGHSHVYWYRQLPEEGLKFMVYLQKENIIDESGMPKERFSAEFPKEGPSILRIQQVVRGDSAAYFCASSPQGQEVNTEAFFGQGTRLTVV.

This clone was seen only once. The rearrangement links TRBV7-2 to TRBJ2-3; a weak D match, TRBD1 (7 bases). This CDR3 is 15 amino acids long. The V gene's germline CDR1 is SGHTA and CDR2 FQGNSA. The germline V and J ends were trimmed by 5 bases and 0 bases, with 12 bases remaining between them. In DNA, the CDR3 is TGTGCCAGCAGCATACAGGGGACTAGCACAGATACGCAGTATTTT. Amino acids: CASSIQGTSTDTQYF.

This chain joins TRBV30 and TRBJ1-2; D uncertain. Germline CDR1 and CDR2: GTSNPN and SVGIG (reference sequence). Trimming left V 6 bases short and J 7 bases short, with 15 bases between. CDR3 size: 12 residues. The CDR3 DNA sequence: TGTGCCTGCCCGCTTTCATGGAGTGGCTACACCTTC. This encodes CACPLSWSGYTF.

This clone was observed a handful of times. The chain recombines TRBV12-5 with TRBJ2-7; 11 positions agree with TRBD1. The germline gives CDR1 LGHNT, CDR2 FRNRAP. The CDR3 spans 17 residues. V shed 5 bases and J 5 bases; nucleotides not matched to a gene: 14. The CDR3 nucleotides are TGTGCTAGTGGTACGGGTAGGTGGGGACAGGGGGTGGACGAGCAGTACTTC. Residues: CASGTGRWGQGVDEQYF.

V and J are TRBV2 and TRBJ1-6; 8 positions match TRBD1. Germline V CDR1 and CDR2: SNHLY, FYNNEI. This CDR3 has 16 amino acids. V shed 6 bases, J shed 7 bases, and the junction held 11 bases outside the gene matches. CDR3 nucleotides: TGTGCCAGCAGCGACTTACGGCAGGGGGCAAATTCACCCCTCCACTTT. This encodes CASSDLRQGANSPLHF.

This clone has only a few counts. The CDR3 DNA follows: TGCGCCAGCAGCACCGGACAGGGGGTTGTCGGGGAGCTGTTTTTT. Its translation is CASSTGQGVVGELFF. The chain combines TRBV5-1 with TRBJ2-2, with 10 bases fitting TRBD1. Per germline, CDR1 SGHRS and CDR2 YFSETQ. Unmatched junction bases numbered 7, after V lost 4 bases and J lost 7 bases. The length of the CDR3 is 15 residues.